The sequence of this T cell receptor beta chain was determined in a study of shared clonotypes between healthy human individuals. Study details: Donors consisted of two women and a few men between 18 and 49. The study's findings and limits: The sampled material consisted only of blood, and tissue repertoires are likely to differ.

This CDR3 has 13 residues. Germline assignment: CDR1 SNHLY and CDR2 FYNNEI. V lost 7 bases, J lost 7 bases, and 10 bases stayed unmatched. TCRdb keeps only in-frame clones here, not all; method: immunoSEQ multiplex PCR. The sample has under 1,100,000 clones; 60% to 80% are singletons. The donor cohort consisted entirely of Caucasian adults residing in Nashville, Tennessee. This clone was seen once. Its target is not known. This clonotype was obtained from a man between 18 and 29 years old in good health. Sequencing used memory CD4+ T cells sorted from blood. Subset specified: CD45RA-negative fraction. The chain couples TRBV2 to TRBJ2-7; TRBD1 matches at 7 bases. The CDR3 loop reads CASNNRDRPEQYF. CDR3 nucleotides: TGTGCCAGCAACAACCGGGACAGACCTGAGCAGTACTTC.